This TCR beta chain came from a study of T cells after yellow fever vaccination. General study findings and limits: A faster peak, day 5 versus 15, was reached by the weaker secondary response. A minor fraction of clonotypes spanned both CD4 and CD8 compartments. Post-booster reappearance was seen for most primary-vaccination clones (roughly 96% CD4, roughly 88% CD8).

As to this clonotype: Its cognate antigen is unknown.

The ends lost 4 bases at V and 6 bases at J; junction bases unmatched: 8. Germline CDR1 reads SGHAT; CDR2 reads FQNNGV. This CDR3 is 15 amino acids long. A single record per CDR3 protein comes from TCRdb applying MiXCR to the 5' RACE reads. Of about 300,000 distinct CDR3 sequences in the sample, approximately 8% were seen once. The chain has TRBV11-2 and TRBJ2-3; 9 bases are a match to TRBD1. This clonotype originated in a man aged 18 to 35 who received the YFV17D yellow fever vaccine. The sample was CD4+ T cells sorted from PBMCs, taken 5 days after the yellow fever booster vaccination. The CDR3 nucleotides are TGTGCCAGCAGCTCATACAGGGGGCGAGGGGATACGCAGTATTTT. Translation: CASSSYRGRGDTQYF.